Listed below are T cell receptor beta chains from one sample, sequenced in a study of T cells in Graves' hyperthyroidism and ophthalmopathy. Each CDR3 protein gets one entry after TCRdb re-called the multiplex PCR reads with MiXCR. The table records about 570,000 distinct CDR3 sequences, 12% to 15% of them present only once. Sequenced: blood. The source of these receptors is a middle-aged woman with Graves' hyperthyroidism. CDR3s include the opening cysteine and the closing phenylalanine or tryptophan. D genes are given only for firm matches. Some rows mark clone size as missing; the rest say once, few, many or name a class of expanded clone.

abundance	v_gene	j_gene	d_gene	CDR3nt	CDR3aa
-	TRBV18	TRBJ1-6	TRBD1	TGTGCCAGCTCACCAAACCGGGACAGGGTATCACCCCTCCACTTT	CASSPNRDRVSPLHF
many	TRBV20-1	TRBJ1-1	-	TGCAGTGCTAGATCGGCCGCTCATCGGCCGGACACTGAAGCTTTCTTT	CSARSAAHRPDTEAFF
-	TRBV7-2	TRBJ2-2	TRBD2	TGTGCCAGCAGCTTATTTGCGTCTAGCGGAACGAACACCGGGGAGCTGTTTTTT	CASSLFASSGTNTGELFF
many	TRBV28	TRBJ2-3	TRBD2	TGTGCCAGCAGTTTGACTAGCGCGCCGCTGGATACGCAGTATTTT	CASSLTSAPLDTQYF
many	TRBV7-2	TRBJ2-3	-	TGTGCCAGCAGCTTCCCACAGTCCTTGGATACGCAGTATTTT	CASSFPQSLDTQYF
many	TRBV6-1	TRBJ2-2	-	TGTGCCAGCAGTCCCCCTGACACGAACACCGGGGAGCTGTTTTTT	CASSPPDTNTGELFF
many	TRBV4-1	TRBJ2-1	TRBD2	TGCGCCAGCAGCCAAGGGTATAGCGGGGGGTACAATGAGCAGTTCTTC	CASSQGYSGGYNEQFF
many	TRBV30	TRBJ1-1	-	TGTGCCTGGAGTGTACGAGGGATTATTGGAGCTGAAGCTTTCTTT	CAWSVRGIIGAEAFF
many	TRBV6-1	TRBJ2-2	-	TGTGTCAGCAGCTCAAGACAGTATGCGAACACCGGGGAGCTGTTTTTT	CVSSSRQYANTGELFF
few	TRBV20-1	TRBJ1-4	-	TGCAGTGCTAGAAGGGGGTATAATGAAAAACTGTTTTTT	CSARRGYNEKLFF
many	TRBV11-2	TRBJ2-5	TRBD1	TGTGCCAGCAGCCCACAGGGGGCAGAGGAGACCCAGTACTTC	CASSPQGAEETQYF
few	TRBV5-1	TRBJ1-1	TRBD1	TGCGCCAGCAGCTTGTTAACGGGGTGGGGACAGGTTACTGAAGCTTTCTTT	CASSLLTGWGQVTEAFF
few	TRBV6-2/TRBV6-3	TRBJ2-1	TRBD2	TGTGCCAGCAGTTACAGGCTAGCGGACAATGAGCAGTTCTTC	CASSYRLADNEQFF
-	TRBV7-2	TRBJ2-2	TRBD2	TGTGCCAGCAGCCTTTTAACTAGCGGGAGGGGTACCGGGGAGCTGTTTTTT	CASSLLTSGRGTGELFF
-	TRBV7-2	TRBJ2-2	TRBD1	TGTGCCAGCAGCCCCTATTATGGGACAGTTATCCCCGGGGAGCTGTTTTTT	CASSPYYGTVIPGELFF
many	TRBV3-1	TRBJ1-3	-	TGTGCCAGCAGCCAAACGCCAGGGTCCGGAAACACCATATATTTT	CASSQTPGSGNTIYF
few	TRBV12-3/TRBV12-4	TRBJ2-1	-	TGTGCCAGCACCCAGAGTCCGGGCAATGAGCAGTTCTTC	CASTQSPGNEQFF
many	TRBV28	TRBJ1-2	TRBD1	TGTGCCAGCAGAATGACAGGGATAGGAGGCTACACCTTC	CASRMTGIGGYTF
many	TRBV7-9	TRBJ2-1	TRBD2	TGTGCCAGCCTGACTAGCGGGGATTACAATGAGCAGTTCTTC	CASLTSGDYNEQFF